Each of the 16 T cell receptor beta chains below was sequenced from the same sample in a study of cytomegalovirus exposure and HLA in healthy donors. PCR used 60 Vbeta primers and 13 Jbeta primers. Libraries were prepared by immunoSEQ multiplex PCR; TCRdb keeps only in-frame clonotypes and omits some of them. The sample shows 90,000 to 150,000 clones, approximately 80% of them seen only once. Sequenced input: PBMCs. The receptors originated from a female donor in good health and CMV-seronegative.

This chain connects TRBV5-4 to TRBJ2-5; no reliable D call. The length of the CDR3 is 14 residues. Germline CDR1 SGHNT, CDR2 YYREEE (reference sequence). Trimming removed 0 bases at V and 3 bases at J, with 9 bases between. CDR3 DNA sequence: TGTGCCAGCAGCTTGGTCGAACGGGAAGAGACCCAGTACTTC. This sequence encodes CASSLVEREETQYF.

The V call is TRBV6-1, the J call TRBJ2-2; no reliable D call. Trimming cost V 4 bases and J 1 base, with 7 bases left between them. From germline, CDR1 is MNHNS and CDR2 SASEGT. This CDR3 is built from 14 residues. The CDR3 nucleotides read TGTGCCAGCAGTGTTCTATGGAACACCGGGGAGCTGTTTTTT. It specifies CASSVLWNTGELFF.

In its sample, this clone was seen a few times. The rearrangement uses TRBV4-3 and TRBJ2-7, with 7 positions matching TRBD1. J gave up 5 bases and V 4 bases, and 5 bases lay outside the gene matches. The CDR3 spans 13 residues. Germline CDR1 LGHNA, CDR2 YSLEER. Written as DNA, the CDR3 is TGCGCCAGCAGCCTGAGACAGGGACACGAGCAGTACTTC. Translated: CASSLRQGHEQYF.

The DNA of the CDR3 is TGTGCCAGCAGCTTAAGTCGGTTGAACACTGAAGCTTTCTTT. The encoded protein is CASSLSRLNTEAFF. V and J are TRBV7-9 and TRBJ1-1; D is unresolved. The V gene lost 2 bases and the J gene lost 0 bases, with 7 bases spanning the gap. Germline loops: CDR1 SEHNR, CDR2 FQNEAQ (reference sequence). This CDR3 spans 14 amino acids.

This clone was counted once. J is TRBJ1-3 and V is TRBV7-9; tentative D call: TRBD1 (6 bases). CDR3 length: 16 amino acids. V dropped 1 base and J dropped 4 bases, with 14 bases sitting between them. Germline V gene lookup returns CDR1 SEHNR and CDR2 FQNEAQ (reference sequence). The CDR3 DNA is TGTGCCAGCAGCTTAGAGGGGGAATCCTCCGGAAACACCATATATTTT. Encoded protein: CASSLEGESSGNTIYF. The full variable domain, in which reference TRBV7-9 and TRBJ1-3 provide the parts outside the CDR3, is DTGVSQNPRHKITKRGQNVTFRCDPISEHNRLYWYRQTLGQGPEFLTYFQNEAQLEKSRLLSDRFSAERPKGSFSTLEIQRTEQGDSAMYLCASSLEGESSGNTIYFGEGSWLTVV.

The rearrangement uses TRBV23-1 and TRBJ1-1; the D is unclear. TRBV23-1 is designated an ORF whose function remains uncertain. The CDR3 is 12 residues long. V was trimmed by 11 bases and J by 2 bases, leaving 12 bases between them. CDR3 loop: CARRVLNTEAFF. The CDR3 nucleotides are TGCGCCCGACGGGTGCTTAACACTGAAGCTTTCTTT.

The V and J genes are TRBV10-3 and TRBJ2-1, with a possible D match to TRBD1 (7 bases). CDR3 length: 16 residues. Germline V gene lookup returns CDR1 ENHRY and CDR2 SYGVKD. V was trimmed by 3 bases and J by 6 bases, leaving 18 bases between them. The CDR3 region is CAISDSGEGARNEQFF. CDR3 in DNA: TGTGCCATCAGTGACTCGGGAGAGGGGGCGCGCAATGAGCAGTTCTTC.

This clone was recorded a few times. This chain uses TRBV4-1 with TRBJ1-2, with D maybe TRBD1 (6 bases). Germline values: CDR1 MGHRA, CDR2 YSYEKL. V lost 4 bases, J lost 4 bases, and 16 bases lay in between. The CDR3 sequence is 15 residues long. CDR3 loop: CASSRVTGSGYGYTF. DNA for the CDR3: TGCGCCAGCAGCCGGGTTACAGGGAGCGGCTATGGCTACACCTTC.

This chain links TRBV5-4 with TRBJ2-5, with 8 bases lining up with TRBD2. The germline V gene encodes CDR1 SGHNT and CDR2 YYREEE (reference sequence). This CDR3 is 16 amino acids long. With 3 bases clipped from V and 5 bases from J, the junction kept 12 bases outside the gene matches. The CDR3 DNA follows: TGTGCCAGCAGCTCCGGCATAGCGGGGTATACGGAGACCCAGTACTTC. Its translation: CASSSGIAGYTETQYF.

This chain joins TRBV2 and TRBJ1-4; D not certain. The CDR3 spans 14 residues. Germline V gene sequence: CDR1 SNHLY, CDR2 FYNNEI. V lost 2 bases and J lost 7, with 11 bases in between. CDR3 sequence reads: CASSERHWSEKLFF. The CDR3 DNA sequence: TGTGCCAGCAGTGAACGTCACTGGAGTGAAAAACTGTTTTTT.

The chain has TRBV5-1 and TRBJ2-2; D unresolved. The CDR3 runs to 14 residues. Germline CDR1 reads SGHRS; CDR2 reads YFSETQ. Between the trimmed V and J ends, which lost 5 bases and 3 bases, there was a span of 11 bases. Here the CDR3 DNA reads TGCGCCAGCAGATCGAGTGCGGACACCGGGGAGCTGTTTTTT. Protein sequence: CASRSSADTGELFF.

This chain uses TRBV27 with TRBJ1-2; possibly TRBD1 for D (6 bases). This CDR3 spans 14 amino acids. From germline, CDR1 is MNHEY and CDR2 SMNVEV (reference sequence). Deletions cut 6 bases from V and 1 base from J, with 12 bases between. CDR3 DNA sequence: TGTGCCAGCAGAACACAGGGAATTAACTATGGCTACACCTTC. This encodes CASRTQGINYGYTF.

The V and J genes are TRBV19 and TRBJ2-3, with 12 bases aligning to TRBD1. Germline V gene lookup returns CDR1 LNHDA and CDR2 SQIVND (reference sequence). The CDR3 consists of 18 residues. Trimming removed 5 bases from V and 0 bases from J; junction bases left unmatched: 9. For the CDR3, the DNA is TGTGCCAGTAGTGGGGGACAGGGGGCCTATCTGAGCACAGATACGCAGTATTTT. Translated: CASSGGQGAYLSTDTQYF.

The chain employs TRBV7-2 and TRBJ2-5; TRBD2 aligns across 8 bases. The last part of the DNA fits TRBJ2-7 better; the J call may be wrong. CDR1 SGHTA and CDR2 FQGNSA come from the germline V gene. CDR3 size: 14 residues. CDR3 in amino acids: CASSSGGRKNEQYF. In nucleotides, the CDR3 is TGTGCCAGCAGTTCGGGGGGGAGAAAGAACGAGCAGTACTTC.

This clone was counted between two and nine times. This chain uses TRBV7-6 with TRBJ1-5, with TRBD1 as a possible D gene (6 bases). Trimming took off 1 base at V and 3 bases at J, with 10 bases between the two ends. This CDR3 contains 15 residues. CDR1 and CDR2 from the germline V gene are SGHVS and FNYEAQ. The CDR3: CASSLGRGNNQPQHF. DNA of the CDR3: TGTGCCAGCAGCTTAGGCAGGGGAAACAATCAGCCCCAGCATTTT.

V and J are TRBV18 and TRBJ2-4, with 7 bases matching TRBD1. CDR1 is KGHSH and CDR2 is LQKENI in the germline V gene. Losses at the gene ends were 3 bases for V and 6 bases for J; bases not matched to a gene: 2. This CDR3 has 13 amino acids. CDR3 nucleotides: TGTGCCAGCTCACCGAACAGGGGAAACATTCAGTACTTC. It yields the protein CASSPNRGNIQYF.